This T cell receptor (beta chain) was captured by sequencing in a study of cytomegalovirus exposure and HLA in healthy donors. Study-wide background: Prior work identified around 120 million unique TCR beta sequences in 150 million to 200 million T cells.

For this clone: Its antigen is as yet unknown.

PCR was performed using 60 Vbeta and 13 Jbeta primers. Measured with immunoSEQ multiplex PCR; TCRdb has only the in-frame clones, and not every one. The table has some 150,000 clones, over 65% seen once; the top ten hold about 2.1%. Germline lookup yields CDR1 SQVTM and CDR2 ANQGSEA. The CDR3 is 12 amino acids. Between the trimmed V and J ends, which lost 8 bases and 5 bases, there was a span of 12 bases. Study results and limitations: Excluded were some V segments that proved indistinguishable, including TRBV6-2 and TRBV6-3. Published work reported that the classifier diagnosed cytomegalovirus status with high specificity and sensitivity.

Sequenced: PBMCs. This sequence joins TRBV29-1 and TRBJ2-2, with D perhaps TRBD2 (5 bases). This sequence originates from a man aged 25-45 years in good health and CMV-seronegative. The CDR3 protein is CSPGRRTGELFF. Here the CDR3 DNA reads TGCAGCCCTGGGAGAAGGACCGGGGAGCTGTTTTTT.